Shown below are 8 T cell receptor beta chains from a single sample sequenced in a study of cytomegalovirus exposure and HLA in healthy donors (dated by TCRdb to about 2017). The library was obtained by the immunoSEQ multiplex PCR assay. For the multiplex PCR, a mixture combining 60 forward primers for TCR Vbeta segments and 13 reverse primers for TCR Jbeta segments was used. Sourced from immuneACCESS, this table was stored by TCRdb with only in-frame sequences that have V and J called. A share of the clones is absent; for the studies checked, an unresolved V gene accounts for under half, and the remainder has no known explanation. A total of about 76,000 clones appear in this sample, around 78% of them only once. The ten largest clonotypes hold nearly 2.5% of the sample. The sequencing sample was made of PBMCs. These receptors came from a male donor in good health and CMV-seropositive.

The genes are TRBV7-3 and TRBJ1-5; D unresolved. V was pared by 5 bases and J by 0 bases, with 14 bases between. The CDR3 is 16 residues long. Germline V gives CDR1 SGHTA, CDR2 FQGTGA. CDR3 coding DNA: TGTGCCAGCAGCACCCAACGGGGAAATAGCAATCAGCCCCAGCATTTT. Protein product: CASSTQRGNSNQPQHF.

This clone has a handful of counts. V is TRBV19 and J is TRBJ1-2; D call uncertain. The ends were cut back, 4 bases at V and 4 bases at J, with 4 bases in the middle. This CDR3 is built from 11 residues. Germline V lookup: CDR1 LNHDA, CDR2 SQIVND (reference sequence). CDR3 nucleotides: TGTGCCAGTAGTACCGGCTATGGCTACACCTTC. Translation: CASSTGYGYTF. Full variable domain (remainder filled in from reference TRBV19 and TRBJ1-2): DGGITQSPKYLFRKEGQNVTLSCEQNLNHDAMYWYRQDPGQGLRLIYYSQIVNDFQKGDIAEGYSVSREKKESFPLTVTSAQKNPTAFYLCASSTGYGYTFGSGTRLTVV.

The chain joins TRBV21-1 to TRBJ1-2; the table calls TRBD1, which could not be checked here. TRBV21-1 is a documented pseudogene. This CDR3 is 17 amino acids long. CDR3 residues: CASSKVEWDSENYGYTF. CDR3 DNA sequence: TGTGCCAGCAGCAAAGTTGAGTGGGACAGTGAGAACTATGGCTACACCTTC.

This clone was recorded many times. This rearrangement joins TRBV9 to TRBJ2-1; TRBD2 matches at 10 bases. The CDR3 consists of 15 residues. J gave up 6 bases and V 1 base, and 4 bases lay outside the gene matches. CDR1 is SGDLS and CDR2 is YYNGEE in the germline V gene. CDR3 loop: CASSVLAGVGNEQFF. The CDR3 DNA reads as TGTGCCAGCAGCGTACTAGCGGGAGTTGGCAATGAGCAGTTCTTC.

This clone was found a few times. Other DNA sequences from this sample encode an identical CDR3 as well. This sequence joins TRBV5-1 and TRBJ2-7; D call uncertain. V lost 5 bases and J lost 0, with 9 bases in between. This CDR3 has 13 amino acids. Germline V lookup: CDR1 SGHRS, CDR2 YFSETQ. CDR3 sequence reads: CASRVGGSYEQYF. The CDR3 DNA is TGCGCCAGCAGGGTTGGCGGCTCCTACGAGCAGTACTTC.

The chain recombines TRBV5-6 with TRBJ2-2; 9 nucleotides align to TRBD1. V lost 4 bases, J lost 1 base, and 5 bases stayed unmatched. The CDR3 sequence is 16 residues long. Germline V gene lookup returns CDR1 SGHDT and CDR2 YYEEEE. The CDR3 DNA sequence: TGTGCCAGCAGCCCTGGGACAGGGAGGAACACCGGGGAGCTGTTTTTT. Its translation: CASSPGTGRNTGELFF. The full variable domain, its missing parts supplied by reference TRBV5-6 and TRBJ2-2, is DAGVTQSPTHLIKTRGQQVTLRCSPKSGHDTVSWYQQALGQGPQFIFQYYEEEERQRGNFPDRFSGHQFPNYSSELNVNALLLGDSALYLCASSPGTGRNTGELFFGEGSRLTVL.

J is TRBJ2-1 and V is TRBV27; no clear D gene. The CDR3 loop spans 14 amino acids. Germline V gives CDR1 MNHEY, CDR2 SMNVEV (reference sequence). V lost 5 bases to trimming and J lost 7 bases, with 15 bases between them. The CDR3 DNA follows: TGTGCCAGCAGTCGCGACTTGTTACATAATGAGCAGTTCTTC. Protein: CASSRDLLHNEQFF.

This clone was seen a handful of times. The chain recombines TRBV7-2 with TRBJ2-1; D may be TRBD2 (6 bases). The germline gives CDR1 SGHTA, CDR2 FQGNSA. Deletions cut 1 base from V and 5 bases from J, with 9 bases between. This CDR3 is 14 amino acids long. The chain's CDR3 is CASSLVRGDNEQFF. CDR3 DNA: TGTGCCAGCAGCTTAGTACGCGGGGACAATGAGCAGTTCTTC.